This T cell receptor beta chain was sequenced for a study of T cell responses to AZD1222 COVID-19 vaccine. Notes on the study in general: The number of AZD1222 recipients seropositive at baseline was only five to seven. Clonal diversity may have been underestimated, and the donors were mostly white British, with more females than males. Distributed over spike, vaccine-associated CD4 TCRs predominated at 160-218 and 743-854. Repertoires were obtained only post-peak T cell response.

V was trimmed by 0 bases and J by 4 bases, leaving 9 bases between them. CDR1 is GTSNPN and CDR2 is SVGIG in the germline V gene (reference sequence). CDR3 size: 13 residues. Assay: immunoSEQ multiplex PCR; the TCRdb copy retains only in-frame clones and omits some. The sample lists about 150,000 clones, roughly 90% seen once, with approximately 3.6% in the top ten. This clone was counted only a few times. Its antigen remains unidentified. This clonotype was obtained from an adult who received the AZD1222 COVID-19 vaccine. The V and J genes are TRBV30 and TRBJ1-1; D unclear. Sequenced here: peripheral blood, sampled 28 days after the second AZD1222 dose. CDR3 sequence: CAWSVQPGTEAFF. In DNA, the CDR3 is TGTGCCTGGAGTGTACAGCCTGGCACTGAAGCTTTCTTT.